This T cell receptor (beta chain) was obtained from a study of T cell changes during pregnancy in multiple sclerosis. There are 12 residues in the CDR3. After removal of 6 bases from V and 4 bases from J, the junction contained 1 base not matched to a gene. Germline-derived CDR1 and CDR2 are SGHAT and FQNNGV. Method: immunoSEQ multiplex PCR; TCRdb's copy keeps in-frame clones and lacks some. The table records some 47,000 clones, more than 80% of them present only once. This rearrangement joins TRBV11-2 to TRBJ1-2; TRBD1 aligns across 8 bases. This TCR derives from a female donor with multiple sclerosis, enrolled in a pregnancy study. Sequencing used CD8+ T cells from peripheral blood mononuclear cells, obtained in the second trimester of pregnancy. The CDR3 protein is CASRGQGYGYTF. The CDR3 bases are TGTGCCAGCAGAGGACAGGGCTATGGCTACACCTTC.